These 28 T cell receptor beta chains were sequenced from one sample in a study of radiation and T cells in renal cell carcinoma. Time point meaning: blood 2 weeks post-SBRT. This sample's treatment: 15 Gy SBRT to primary tumor, nephrectomy 4 weeks later. Some clones are missing from TCRdb's copy, which holds only in-frame ones; the method was immunoSEQ multiplex PCR. The table has 45,000 to 55,000 clones, 80% seen once. The specimen was blood, collected from a patient whose treatment included radiotherapy and nephrectomy. The receptors stem from a woman in her 70s with renal cell carcinoma.

The chain joins TRBV10-3 to TRBJ1-5; TRBD1 agrees at 8 bases. Trimming at V came to 1 base and at J to 6 bases, leaving 8 bases not matched to a gene. The CDR3 runs 16 residues. CDR1 and CDR2 from the germline V gene are ENHRY and SYGVKD. CDR3 amino acids: CAISEFPTGEGQPQHF. Written as DNA, the CDR3 is TGTGCCATCAGTGAGTTTCCGACAGGGGAGGGTCAGCCCCAGCATTTT.

This rearrangement joins TRBV29-1 to TRBJ2-1, with D possibly called TRBD1 or TRBD2 (6 bases each). Germline CDR1 and CDR2: SQVTM and ANQGSEA. The CDR3 contains 10 residues. Trimming removed 7 bases from V and 9 bases from J, with 10 bases in between. The CDR3, as DNA: TGCAGCGGGGGGGCCGGTGAGCAGTTCTTC. Its translation is CSGGAGEQFF.

The chain has TRBV6-6 and TRBJ1-2, with no clear D. Between the trimmed V and J ends, which lost 2 bases and 2 bases, there was a span of 6 bases. CDR1 is MNHNY, CDR2 SVGAGI, per germline (reference sequence). The CDR3 consists of 13 residues. The CDR3: CASSYVRNYGYTF. As DNA, the CDR3 is TGTGCCAGCAGTTACGTTCGGAACTATGGCTACACCTTC.

The rearrangement uses TRBV4-2 and TRBJ1-3, with 9 bases that match TRBD1. J was trimmed by 2 bases and V by 4 bases; bases with no gene match: 6. The CDR3 contains 16 residues. Germline V gene sequence: CDR1 LGHNA, CDR2 YNFKEQ. The CDR3 here is CASSPPRQGAGNTIYF. In DNA form, the CDR3 reads TGTGCCAGCAGCCCGCCTAGACAGGGGGCTGGAAACACCATATATTTT.

The V gene is TRBV10-3, the J gene TRBJ2-3; 10 positions match TRBD2. Germline V gives CDR1 ENHRY, CDR2 SYGVKD. V was pared by 3 bases and J by 2 bases, with 2 bases of the junction left unmatched. CDR3 length: 15 residues. CDR3 DNA: TGTGCCATCAGTGATAGCGGGAGGAACACAGATACGCAGTATTTT. Translated: CAISDSGRNTDTQYF.

The chain employs TRBV6-6 and TRBJ2-1; TRBD1 matches 8 bases. Germline V gene data show CDR1 as MNHNY and CDR2 as SVGAGI (reference sequence). V lost 2 bases and J lost 8; bases outside the gene matches: 5. This CDR3 is built from 14 residues. CDR3 loop: CASSYAGQGDEQFF. DNA for the CDR3: TGTGCCAGCAGTTACGCCGGACAGGGCGATGAGCAGTTCTTC.

The chain combines TRBV6-6 with TRBJ2-2; the D is unclear. The CDR3 totals 12 residues. The germline gives CDR1 MNHNY, CDR2 SVGAGI (reference sequence). The V and J ends lost 7 bases and 5 bases respectively, with 8 bases between them. The CDR3 DNA follows: TGTGCCAGCACTCTTTATACCGGGGAGCTGTTTTTT. Residues: CASTLYTGELFF.

The chain couples TRBV30 to TRBJ1-4, with D maybe TRBD1 (6 bases). The V end was cut by 6 bases, the J end by 2 bases, with 10 bases between. The CDR3 spans 13 residues. From germline, CDR1 is GTSNPN and CDR2 SVGIG (reference sequence). This chain's CDR3 is CACRDRTNEKLFF. The CDR3 bases are TGTGCCTGTAGAGACAGGACTAATGAAAAACTGTTTTTT.

The chain couples TRBV28 to TRBJ1-3, with D possibly matching TRBD1 (5 bases). Trimming left V 8 bases short and J 0 bases short, with 26 bases between. The germline CDR1 and CDR2 sequences are MDHEN and SYDVKM. There are 19 residues in the CDR3. Here the CDR3 DNA reads TGTGCCAGCTCCCGCTGGGGGGTCCAAGATTCGCCCTCTGGAAACACCATATATTTT. Its protein product is CASSRWGVQDSPSGNTIYF.

V and J are TRBV4-2 and TRBJ2-3, with D possibly being TRBD2 (5 bases). Germline lookup yields CDR1 LGHNA and CDR2 YNFKEQ. The CDR3 runs 14 residues. Trimming cost V 1 base and J 3 bases, with 8 bases left between them. The CDR3 sequence: CASSQVPGTDTQYF. The CDR3, as DNA: TGTGCCAGCAGCCAAGTTCCGGGAACAGATACGCAGTATTTT.

V and J are TRBV4-1 and TRBJ2-2; possibly TRBD1 or TRBD2 for D (5 bases each). CDR1 is MGHRA, CDR2 YSYEKL, per germline. Trimming stripped 3 bases from V and 5 bases from J, with 19 bases between. The CDR3 contains 17 residues. The CDR3 loop is CASSQVEWGPGTGELFF. The CDR3 nucleotides are TGCGCCAGCAGCCAGGTAGAATGGGGCCCGGGGACCGGGGAGCTGTTTTTT.

This chain connects TRBV4-1 to TRBJ2-4; D remains unclear. The CDR3 covers 16 residues. Germline V CDR1 and CDR2: MGHRA, YSYEKL. Between the trimmed V and J ends, which lost 1 base and 0 bases, there was a span of 10 bases. The chain's CDR3 is CASSQVTSLAKNIQYF. CDR3 DNA sequence: TGCGCCAGCAGCCAAGTAACCAGCTTAGCCAAAAACATTCAGTACTTC.

CDR3 loop: CASSLSGGVEGYTF. Written as DNA, the CDR3 is TGTGCCAGCAGCTTATCTGGGGGGGTGGAAGGCTACACCTTC. J is TRBJ1-2 and V is TRBV7-2, with D possibly TRBD1 on 5 matching bases. The CDR3 is 14 amino acids. V lost 2 bases, J lost 8 bases, and 15 bases lay in between. Germline CDR1 reads SGHTA; CDR2 reads FQGNSA.

As regards this clone: Compared with germline, one end of the junction differs, possibly owing to a read error. The chain is built from TRBV9 and TRBJ2-3; D tentatively fits TRBD1 or TRBD2 (5 bases each). Germline V CDR1 and CDR2: SGDLS, YYNGEE. The CDR3 covers 15 residues. CDR3 in DNA: TGTGCCAGCAGCGTAGGGGGGATAAGCACAGATACGCGGTATTTT. Amino acid sequence: CASSVGGISTDTRYF. The full variable domain, with the rest looked up from reference TRBV9 and TRBJ2-3, is DSGVTQTPKHLITATGQRVTLRCSPRSGDLSVYWYQQSLDQGLQFLIQYYNGEERAKGNILERFSAQQFPDLHSELNLSSLELGDSALYFCASSVGGISTDTRYFGPGTRLTVL.

This chain connects TRBV29-1 to TRBJ2-1; 10 nucleotides line up with TRBD2. CDR1 SQVTM and CDR2 ANQGSEA come from the germline V gene. V was clipped by 7 bases and J by 8 bases; unmatched bases: 5. The CDR3 sequence is 12 residues long. CDR3 amino acids: CSGSSGGDEQFF. The CDR3 bases are TGCAGCGGGTCTAGCGGGGGCGATGAGCAGTTCTTC.

This sequence joins TRBV5-1 and TRBJ1-2; TRBD1 matches at 9 bases. V shed 5 bases and J 7 bases; nucleotides not matched to a gene: 9. Germline assignment: CDR1 SGHRS and CDR2 YFSETQ. There are 14 residues in the CDR3. The CDR3 protein is CASRYGQGSAGYTF. The CDR3 DNA is TGCGCCAGCAGATACGGACAGGGGAGTGCTGGCTACACCTTC.

This chain links TRBV7-6 with TRBJ2-3; D is uncertain. The length of the CDR3 is 16 residues. V dropped 1 base and J dropped 0 bases, with 11 bases sitting between them. CDR1 is SGHVS, CDR2 FNYEAQ, per germline. The DNA for the CDR3 is TGTGCCAGCAGCTTAGGACCAACAATAAGCACAGATACGCAGTATTTT. Translating gives CASSLGPTISTDTQYF.

This clone was observed a handful of times. The chain is built from TRBV5-6 and TRBJ2-7, with D unresolved. Trimming stripped 0 bases from V and 2 bases from J, with 9 bases between. From germline, CDR1 is SGHDT and CDR2 YYEEEE. This CDR3 has 14 amino acids. Here the CDR3 reads CASSLDGNTYEQYF. CDR3 in DNA: TGTGCCAGCAGCTTGGACGGAAACACCTACGAGCAGTACTTC.

The chain has TRBV6-1 and TRBJ2-7; 9 positions agree with TRBD2. V shed 6 bases, J shed 6 bases, and the junction held 9 bases outside the gene matches. The V gene's germline CDR1 is MNHNS and CDR2 SASEGT. There are 14 residues in the CDR3. Here the CDR3 DNA reads TGTGCCAGCAGACACGGGACTAGCCGCTCCGAGCAGTACTTC. Translated: CASRHGTSRSEQYF.

V is TRBV29-1 and J is TRBJ2-5; no clear D. The V gene lost 4 bases and the J gene lost 2 bases, with 8 bases spanning the gap. Looked up from germline, CDR1 is SQVTM and CDR2 is ANQGSEA. This CDR3 has 12 residues. In DNA, the CDR3 is TGCAGCGTTGGGTTGGTACAAGAGACCCAGTACTTC. Its protein is CSVGLVQETQYF.

The chain carries TRBV9 and TRBJ2-1; tentatively, D is TRBD1 (6 bases). Germline-derived CDR1 and CDR2 are SGDLS and YYNGEE. Trimming removed 2 bases from V and 4 bases from J, with 10 bases in between. The CDR3 spans 14 residues. CDR3 bases: TGTGCCAGCAGCGTCTTCGGACAGTACAATGAGCAGTTCTTC. Its protein product is CASSVFGQYNEQFF.

The chain combines TRBV19 with TRBJ1-2; D is possibly TRBD1 (6 bases). V lost 7 bases to trimming and J lost 7 bases, with 22 bases between them. Germline V gene sequence: CDR1 LNHDA, CDR2 SQIVND (reference sequence). CDR3 size: 15 residues. For the CDR3, the DNA is TGTGCCAGTATTCCCCGCCCGGGACAAGGGGTTGGCTACACCTTC. Protein product: CASIPRPGQGVGYTF.

The chain has TRBV6-1 and TRBJ1-2; a weak D match, TRBD1 (5 bases). Looked up from germline, CDR1 is MNHNS and CDR2 is SASEGT. Trimming stripped 7 bases from V and 7 bases from J, with 19 bases between. This CDR3 contains 14 residues. DNA of the CDR3: TGTGCCAGCAACCCTTCGGGTAGGAGGGGTGGCTACACCTTC. It codes for CASNPSGRRGGYTF.

This clone was recorded only once. This sequence joins TRBV4-3 and TRBJ2-5; TRBD2 aligns across 7 bases. Trimming took 0 bases from V and 3 from J; bases not matched to a gene: 4. This CDR3 comprises 15 residues. Germline CDR1 and CDR2: LGHNA and YSLEER. The CDR3 is CASSQDRLAEETQYF. For the CDR3, the DNA is TGCGCCAGCAGCCAAGATCGGCTAGCGGAAGAGACCCAGTACTTC.

The chain joins TRBV30 to TRBJ1-5, with a weak D call TRBD1 (5 bases). The CDR3 runs to 15 residues. Trimming took 2 bases from V and 0 from J, leaving 11 bases between them. In germline, CDR1 is GTSNPN, CDR2 SVGIG (reference sequence). CDR3 nucleotides: TGTGCCTGGAGTAAGGGAGGGACTAGCAATCAGCCCCAGCATTTT. This encodes CAWSKGGTSNQPQHF.

V gene TRBV19 combines with J gene TRBJ1-4; 10 bases line up with TRBD1. Germline trimming cut 2 bases from V and 5 bases from J; bases unmatched to any gene: 5. CDR3 size: 16 residues. Per germline, CDR1 LNHDA and CDR2 SQIVND (reference sequence). This CDR3 is CASSIPGQGGNEKLFF. The CDR3 DNA reads as TGTGCCAGTAGTATACCTGGACAGGGGGGGAATGAAAAACTGTTTTTT.

CDR3 nucleotides: TGTGCCAGCAGCGCCTTCCTCAGCGGGGTGGTAGATACGCAGTATTTT. Translated: CASSAFLSGVVDTQYF. The V and J genes are TRBV9 and TRBJ2-3, with 7 nucleotides matching TRBD2. V dropped 3 bases and J dropped 5; count of bases not matched to a gene: 12. Germline CDR1 and CDR2: SGDLS and YYNGEE. The CDR3 covers 16 residues.

This rearrangement joins TRBV6-1 to TRBJ1-3; D not certain. The CDR3 loop spans 13 amino acids. Trimming took off 8 bases at V and 3 bases at J, with 11 bases between the two ends. Germline CDR1 MNHNS, CDR2 SASEGT. CDR3 loop: CASPVVGGNTIYF. CDR3 in DNA: TGTGCCAGCCCAGTGGTTGGTGGAAACACCATATATTTT.